These 32 T cell receptor beta chains came from one sample sequenced in a study of blood T cell repertoires in COVID-19. Only in-frame clones appear in the TCRdb table, and some are missing; sequencing was by immunoSEQ multiplex PCR. The data hold around 180,000 clones, with roughly 85% observed a single time. The sequenced sample consisted of peripheral blood. The source of these receptors is a woman in her 30s with acute or convalescent COVID-19.

The V gene is TRBV30, the J gene TRBJ1-2, with D possibly TRBD1 on 6 matching bases. Germline CDR1 and CDR2: GTSNPN and SVGIG (reference sequence). Trimming stripped 4 bases from V and 5 bases from J, with 20 bases between. The length of the CDR3 is 15 residues. CDR3 protein: CAWTGVGQSWYGYTF. In DNA form, the CDR3 reads TGTGCCTGGACCGGAGTTGGACAGTCGTGGTATGGCTACACCTTC.

The chain has TRBV12-3 or TRBV12-4 and TRBJ2-7; D is undetermined. This CDR3 has 12 amino acids. Trimming took 6 bases from V and 3 from J, leaving 9 bases between them. The CDR3 loop is CASSPGYYEQYF. CDR3 nucleotides: TGTGCCAGCAGCCCCGGGTACTACGAGCAGTACTTC.

V and J are TRBV10-2 and TRBJ2-1; 7 positions agree with TRBD1. The CDR3 totals 12 residues. Per germline, CDR1 WSHSY and CDR2 SAAADI. V was clipped by 6 bases and J by 8 bases; unmatched bases: 4. The CDR3 protein is CASRRQGYEQFF. The CDR3 bases are TGCGCCAGCAGGCGACAGGGCTATGAGCAGTTCTTC.

The chain recombines TRBV5-1 with TRBJ2-2, with 12 bases fitting TRBD1. With V trimmed by 3 bases and J by 7 bases, 10 bases remained unmatched. Germline-derived CDR1 and CDR2 are SGHRS and YFSETQ. The CDR3 is made up of 17 amino acids. The chain's CDR3 is CASSWSGQGATNGELFF. CDR3 sequence (DNA): TGCGCCAGCAGCTGGTCGGGACAGGGGGCAACGAACGGGGAGCTGTTTTTT.

The genes are TRBV28 and TRBJ2-7; 11 bases align to TRBD1. The germline CDR1 and CDR2 sequences are MDHEN and SYDVKM. With V trimmed by 6 bases and J by 0 bases, 4 bases remained unmatched. The CDR3 extends over 15 amino acids. The CDR3 sequence is CASRRTGGFSYEQYF. The CDR3 DNA is TGTGCCAGCAGGCGGACAGGGGGCTTCTCCTACGAGCAGTACTTC.

The chain uses TRBV4-2 and TRBJ1-4; tentatively, D is TRBD1 (6 bases). Germline V CDR1 and CDR2: LGHNA, YNFKEQ. Trimming took 0 bases from V and 0 from J, leaving 17 bases between them. CDR3 length: 19 residues. CDR3 bases: TGTGCCAGCAGCCAAGATCTCTCAGGGGCCCACGCAACTAATGAAAAACTGTTTTTT. It is translated as CASSQDLSGAHATNEKLFF.

This chain connects TRBV30 to TRBJ1-1; TRBD1 matches at 10 bases. The germline V gene has CDR1 GTSNPN and CDR2 SVGIG (reference sequence). There are 13 residues in the CDR3. V shed 5 bases, J shed 6 bases, and the junction held 6 bases outside the gene matches. The CDR3 nucleotides read TGTGCCTGGTCCGGGACAGGGGTCTCTGAAGCTTTCTTT. Its translation is CAWSGTGVSEAFF.

V gene TRBV6-5 combines with J gene TRBJ1-2, with 10 bases lining up with TRBD1. Germline-derived CDR1 and CDR2 are MNHEY and SVGAGI. The CDR3 covers 14 residues. With 6 bases clipped from V and 4 bases from J, the junction kept 5 bases outside the gene matches. DNA for the CDR3: TGTGCCAGCAGGCTGGGACAGGGGCTCTATGGCTACACCTTC. Translating gives CASRLGQGLYGYTF.

J is TRBJ2-1 and V is TRBV19, with 9 bases that match TRBD2. The CDR3 is 14 residues long. The ends lost 1 base at V and 14 bases at J; junction bases unmatched: 9. Germline V gives CDR1 LNHDA, CDR2 SQIVND (reference sequence). In nucleotides, the CDR3 is TGTGCCAGTAGTATAGGAGAGACAGCGGGGGGCGAGTTCTTC. It yields the protein CASSIGETAGGEFF.

This clone was seen a few times. The chain has TRBV6-5 and TRBJ2-2; the D is unclear. This CDR3 contains 13 residues. CDR1 is MNHEY, CDR2 SVGAGI, per germline. With 5 bases removed from V and 4 bases from J, the gap between germline ends came to 8 bases. CDR3 coding DNA: TGTGCCAGCAGTCGGCCGGGCACCGGGGAGCTGTTTTTT. Translating it yields CASSRPGTGELFF.

The gene calls are TRBV29-1 and TRBJ2-1; 9 bases agree with TRBD2. The J segment lost 7 bases and the V segment lost 4 bases, leaving 8 bases of the junction unmatched. CDR1 and CDR2 from the germline V gene are SQVTM and ANQGSEA. The CDR3 is 14 amino acids. CDR3 nucleotides: TGCAGCGTTGCAGCGGGAGGCTCGCATAATGAGCAGTTCTTC. Protein sequence: CSVAAGGSHNEQFF.

V and J are TRBV7-2 and TRBJ1-2, with TRBD1 matching over 9 bases. V gave up 4 bases and J gave up 3 bases; unmatched junction bases: 9. From germline, CDR1 is SGHTA and CDR2 FQGNSA. The CDR3 is 16 residues long. CDR3 nucleotide sequence: TGTGCCAGCAGCTCAGTGAGGGGACAGGGACACTATGGCTACACCTTC. It codes for CASSSVRGQGHYGYTF.

This clone showed up just a few times. This rearrangement joins TRBV9 to TRBJ2-1; 9 nucleotides line up with TRBD2. CDR1 is SGDLS, CDR2 YYNGEE, per germline. V shed 0 bases, J shed 3 bases, and the junction held 7 bases outside the gene matches. The CDR3 covers 17 residues. DNA for the CDR3: TGTGCCAGCAGCGTAGGATCTAGCGGGAACGTCTACAATGAGCAGTTCTTC. Encoded protein: CASSVGSSGNVYNEQFF.

This clone appeared a few times. J is TRBJ2-7 and V is TRBV7-2, with D perhaps TRBD2 (5 bases). The CDR3 is 11 amino acids. Per germline, CDR1 SGHTA and CDR2 FQGNSA. Trimming left V 6 bases short and J 2 bases short, with 5 bases between. The CDR3 protein is CASRLAYEQYF. The DNA of the CDR3 is TGTGCCAGCAGACTAGCCTACGAGCAGTACTTC.

The chain uses TRBV12-3 or TRBV12-4 and TRBJ1-1; no reliable D call. CDR3 length: 13 amino acids. Between the trimmed V and J ends, which lost 5 bases and 11 bases, there was a span of 18 bases. The DNA of the CDR3 is TGTGCCAGCAGTCCCGGGAGGCGCTCCGTGGCTTTCTTT. Protein product: CASSPGRRSVAFF.

The V and J genes are TRBV28 and TRBJ1-5; TRBD1 might be the D (5 bases). The CDR3 has 14 amino acids. CDR1 and CDR2 from the germline V gene are MDHEN and SYDVKM. V gave up 8 bases and J gave up 1 base, with 12 bases separating them. DNA for the CDR3: TGTGCCAGCCGTCTGCCAGGGAGCAATCAGCCCCAGCATTTT. Amino acids: CASRLPGSNQPQHF.

A single count supports this clone. The V call is TRBV27, the J call TRBJ1-1; no firm D call. The CDR3 is 14 amino acids. CDR1 and CDR2 from the germline V gene are MNHEY and SMNVEV (reference sequence). V was pared by 3 bases and J by 1 base, with 9 bases between. The CDR3, as DNA: TGTGCCAGCAGTTTTAGACAAACGAACACTGAAGCTTTCTTT. Translation gives CASSFRQTNTEAFF.

This chain uses TRBV28 with TRBJ1-4; 7 nucleotides match TRBD1. CDR3 length: 16 residues. The V gene's germline CDR1 is MDHEN and CDR2 SYDVKM. With 2 bases clipped from V and 0 bases from J, the junction kept 3 bases outside the gene matches. CDR3 amino acids: CASSLTGQTTNEKLFF. CDR3 bases: TGTGCCAGCAGTTTAACGGGACAGACAACTAATGAAAAACTGTTTTTT.

CDR3 amino acids: CASSRGTSGSSEQFF. The CDR3 DNA reads TGTGCCAGCAGCCGCGGGACTAGCGGGAGTAGTGAGCAGTTCTTC. The chain is built from TRBV6-2 or TRBV6-3 and TRBJ2-1; 14 bases agree with TRBD2. The length of the CDR3 is 15 residues. V lost 6 bases, J lost 9 bases, and 7 bases stayed unmatched. Per the germline V gene, CDR1 is MNHEY and CDR2 is SVGEGT.

In its sample, this clone was seen a few times. This chain connects TRBV28 to TRBJ1-1; possibly TRBD1 for D (5 bases). The V end lost 2 bases, the J end lost 7 bases, and 11 bases lay between the germline ends. The CDR3 totals 13 residues. Germline assignment: CDR1 MDHEN and CDR2 SYDVKM. CDR3 sequence: CASSLIGAVEAFF. The DNA of the CDR3 is TGTGCCAGCAGTTTAATAGGGGCCGTTGAAGCTTTCTTT. Combining the CDR3 with reference TRBV28 and TRBJ1-1 gives the whole variable domain DVKVTQSSRYLVKRTGEKVFLECVQDMDHENMFWYRQDPGLGLRLIYFSYDVKMKEKGDIPEGYSVSREKKERFSLILESASTNQTSMYLCASSLIGAVEAFFGQGTRLTVV.

The CDR3 reads CASSLTGAYFSGNTIYF. DNA for the CDR3: TGTGCCAGCAGTTTAACAGGGGCCTACTTCTCTGGAAACACCATATATTTT. This rearrangement joins TRBV27 to TRBJ1-3; 7 bases are shared with TRBD1. J gave up 0 bases and V 2 bases, and 7 bases lay outside the gene matches. CDR3 length equals 17 residues. Germline V gene lookup returns CDR1 MNHEY and CDR2 SMNVEV (reference sequence).

In DNA, the CDR3 is TGTGCCAGCAGAGGGACTAGCGGGAACTACGAGCAGTACTTC. Protein product: CASRGTSGNYEQYF. The genes are TRBV25-1 and TRBJ2-7; 13 bases line up with TRBD2. The V segment lost 6 bases and the J segment 3 bases; nucleotides outside the gene matches: 2. Germline V gives CDR1 MGHDK, CDR2 SYGVNS. CDR3 length: 14 residues.

The chain combines TRBV6-6 with TRBJ2-3, with a possible D match to TRBD2 (6 bases). V was clipped by 6 bases and J by 2 bases, with 21 bases between them. Germline V gene sequence: CDR1 MNHNY, CDR2 SVGAGI (reference sequence). This CDR3 has 17 amino acids. The CDR3 DNA reads as TGTGCCAGCAGCCGAACCTCTGGGGGGAGCCCCACAGATACGCAGTATTTT. Protein sequence: CASSRTSGGSPTDTQYF.

As regards this clone: The sample holds other DNA sequences that translate to the same CDR3. The chain is built from TRBV11-3 and TRBJ1-1; TRBD1 is a possible D gene (5 bases). Germline V gives CDR1 SGHNT, CDR2 YENEEA. The CDR3 runs 14 residues. Trimming cost V 5 bases and J 1 base, with 11 bases left between them. CDR3 bases: TGTGCCAGCAGCCGTGCCGGGGGGAACACTGAAGCTTTCTTT. Encoded protein: CASSRAGGNTEAFF.

The rearrangement joins TRBV27 to TRBJ1-2, with 11 nucleotides matching TRBD1. This CDR3 region has 15 residues. The germline CDR1 and CDR2 sequences are MNHEY and SMNVEV (reference sequence). V lost 5 bases, J lost 8 bases, and 10 bases stayed unmatched. The CDR3 DNA is TGTGCCAGCAGTACCCGGACAGGGGGCGCGAGGGGCTACACCTTC. It translates to CASSTRTGGARGYTF.

The V call is TRBV12-5, the J call TRBJ1-5; 8 nucleotides align to TRBD1. The CDR3 loop spans 13 amino acids. J lost 7 bases, V lost 6 bases, and 5 bases had no gene match. Germline V gene sequence: CDR1 LGHNT, CDR2 FRNRAP. The DNA of the CDR3 is TGTGCTAGTGGACGAGGACAGGGACAGCCCCAGCATTTT. Translating it yields CASGRGQGQPQHF.

The J gene is TRBJ2-5, the V gene TRBV7-2; 7 bases align to TRBD2. V shed 0 bases, J shed 4 bases, and the junction held 8 bases outside the gene matches. This CDR3 has 16 amino acids. Germline V gene sequence: CDR1 SGHTA, CDR2 FQGNSA. The CDR3 coding sequence is TGTGCCAGCAGCTTAGCGGGCTACGGGGGGAGAGAGACCCAGTACTTC. It translates to CASSLAGYGGRETQYF.

The chain employs TRBV5-4 and TRBJ2-2; 10 nucleotides align to TRBD2. The length of the CDR3 is 16 residues. Unmatched junction bases numbered 8, after V lost 2 bases and J lost 7 bases. Germline-derived CDR1 and CDR2 are SGHNT and YYREEE (reference sequence). The CDR3 protein is CASSFPEAGGGGELFF. The CDR3, as DNA: TGTGCCAGCAGCTTTCCGGAAGCGGGAGGGGGCGGGGAGCTGTTTTTT.

This rearrangement joins TRBV6-2 or TRBV6-3 to TRBJ2-2; 8 positions match TRBD2. V was clipped by 4 bases and J by 4 bases; unmatched bases: 14. This CDR3 region has 18 residues. CDR1 MNHEY and CDR2 SVGEGT come from the germline V gene. Here the CDR3 DNA reads TGTGCCAGCAGTTCCCTTCCCCGTGCGGGAGGAATCACCGGGGAGCTGTTTTTT. Translation: CASSSLPRAGGITGELFF.

The CDR3 DNA follows: TGCGCCAGCAGCTTAGAGAGGGACGAGCAGTACTTC. This gives the protein CASSLERDEQYF. The V call is TRBV5-1, the J call TRBJ2-7; TRBD2 might be the D (5 bases). The V and J ends lost 2 bases and 5 bases respectively, with 8 bases between them. This CDR3 is built from 12 residues. Germline CDR1 is SGHRS and CDR2 is YFSETQ.

The chain carries TRBV6-1 and TRBJ1-6; TRBD1 might be the D (6 bases). Per the germline V gene, CDR1 is MNHNS and CDR2 is SASEGT. V was shortened by 3 bases and J by 8 bases, with 11 bases between the two germline ends. CDR3 size: 14 residues. In DNA form, the CDR3 reads TGTGCCAGCAGTGACCGACAGGACGATTCACCCCTCCACTTT. Protein product: CASSDRQDDSPLHF.

The chain combines TRBV3-1 (or the pseudogene TRBV3-2) with TRBJ2-7; 11 bases match TRBD2. Looked up from germline, CDR1 is LGHDT and CDR2 is YNNKEL (reference sequence). The length of the CDR3 is 15 residues. With 6 bases clipped from V and 4 bases from J, the junction kept 8 bases outside the gene matches. DNA for the CDR3: TGTGCCAGCAGTTTCACTAGCGGGAGTTGGTACGAGCAGTACTTC. Its protein is CASSFTSGSWYEQYF.